This TCR beta chain was obtained from a study of T cell changes during pregnancy in multiple sclerosis. This clone occurred once. Measured with immunoSEQ multiplex PCR; TCRdb has only the in-frame clones, and not every one. The sample carries more than 95,000 clones, approximately 95% recorded once. J lost 10 bases, V lost 10 bases, and 15 bases had no gene match. Looked up from germline, CDR1 is MNHNS and CDR2 is SASEGT. The CDR3 is 13 residues long. The TCR was taken from a female donor with multiple sclerosis, enrolled in a pregnancy study. The chain links TRBV6-1 to TRBJ1-2; 7 bases match TRBD1. Source: peripheral blood, taken after pregnancy. The CDR3 protein is CATTQGLSSHYTF. As DNA, the CDR3 is TGTGCCACTACACAGGGGCTCTCTTCCCACTACACCTTC.